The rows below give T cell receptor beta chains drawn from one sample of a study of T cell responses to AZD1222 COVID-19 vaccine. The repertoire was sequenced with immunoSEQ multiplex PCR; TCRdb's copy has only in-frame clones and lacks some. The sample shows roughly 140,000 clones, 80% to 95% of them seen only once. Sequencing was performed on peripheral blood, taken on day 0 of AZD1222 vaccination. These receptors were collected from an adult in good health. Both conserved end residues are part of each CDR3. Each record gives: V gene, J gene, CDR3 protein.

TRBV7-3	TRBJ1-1	CASSLVGGMNTEAFF
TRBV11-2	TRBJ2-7	CASSPVRDRVNEQYF
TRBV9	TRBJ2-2	CASSVGVTNTGELFF
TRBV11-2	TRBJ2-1	CASSSQHRNEQFF
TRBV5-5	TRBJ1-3	CASSLRNTIYF
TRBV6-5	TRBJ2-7	CASSPVAGGRHEQYF
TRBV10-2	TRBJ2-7	CASSDDILEFDRVDEQYF
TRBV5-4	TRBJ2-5	CASSLGRNQGETQYF
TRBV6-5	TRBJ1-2	CASSYSRTAYGYTF
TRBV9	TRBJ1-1	CASSFPLTGGGGTEAFF
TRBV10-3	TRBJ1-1	CAISESRRQLNTEAFF
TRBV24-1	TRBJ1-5	CATSGDRGPQHF
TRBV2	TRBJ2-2	CASRALAGGLKGTGELFF
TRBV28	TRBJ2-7	CASSSLLGGIVGEQYF
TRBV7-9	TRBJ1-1	CASSAFSGATEAFF
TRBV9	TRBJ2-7	CASSAAGQANYEQYF
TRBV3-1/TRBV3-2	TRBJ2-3	CASSLTPGLAGTLKTDTQYF
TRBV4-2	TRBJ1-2	CASSQDPQAGYGYTF
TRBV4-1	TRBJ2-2	CASRDPFGTLTGELFF
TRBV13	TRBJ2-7	CASSSGLAGFGEQYF
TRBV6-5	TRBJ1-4	CASSLSRAANEKLFF
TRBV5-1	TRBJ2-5	CASSWGTGDQETQYF
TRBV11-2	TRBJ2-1	CASSLEGLFAGQGNNEQFF
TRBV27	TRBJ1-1	CASSSQGLWSDTEAFF
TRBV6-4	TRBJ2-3	CASRSTLTGHTDTQYF
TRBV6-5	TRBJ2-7	CASSMGPNTGEQYF
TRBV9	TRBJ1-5	CASSVGGQGVQPQHF
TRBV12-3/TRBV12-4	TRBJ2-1	CASSLGTREQFF
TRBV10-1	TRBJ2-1	CASSEDPNGEQFF
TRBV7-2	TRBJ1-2	CASSFHHRGYTF
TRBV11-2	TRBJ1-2	CASSPSGTGGFSYGYTF
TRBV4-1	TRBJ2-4	CASTNPSGRGIQYF
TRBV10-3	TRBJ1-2	CAISELSGGSYGYTF
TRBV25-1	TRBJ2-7	CASSETSLAASYEQYF
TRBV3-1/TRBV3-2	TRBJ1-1	CASSQETGDTEAFF
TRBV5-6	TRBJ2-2	CASSSLAGTGELFF
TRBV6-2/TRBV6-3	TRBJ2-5	CASTPPYQETQYF
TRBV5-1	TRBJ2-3	CASSLVGRGADTQYF
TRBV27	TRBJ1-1	CASRYIQGGTEAFF
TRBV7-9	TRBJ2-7	CASSPRRGSYEQYF
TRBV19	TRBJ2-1	CASSLAGGNGGSYNEQFF
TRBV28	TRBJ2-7	CASSIFSVYEQYF
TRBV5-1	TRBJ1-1	CASTQGPANTEAFF
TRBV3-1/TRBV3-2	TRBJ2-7	CASSQDMGSEQYF
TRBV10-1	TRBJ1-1	CASSDRHTEAFF
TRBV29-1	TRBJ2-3	CSVVGGLAGPTDTQYF
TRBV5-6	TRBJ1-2	CASSSRVEGRTYGYTF
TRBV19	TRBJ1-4	CASSITGVIEKLFF
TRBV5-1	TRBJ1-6	CASSFNDRGRDSPLHF
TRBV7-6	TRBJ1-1	CASSFIRGQLTEAFF
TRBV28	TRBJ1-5	CASSLRFVVKPQHF
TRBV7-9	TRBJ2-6	CTSTGPRGMISGANVLTF
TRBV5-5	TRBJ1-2	CASSLSRAHYGYTF